What follows is one T cell receptor (beta chain) and its context. Which antigen it targets is not known. Within one base of it there is no much larger clone, and no base qualities were kept. Library preparation used 5' RACE. Sequencing relied on an Illumina HiSeq 2500. A second PCR of roughly 7 to 11 cycles was performed with a sample-barcoded 5' primer and a J-beta primer mix. Each TCR beta cDNA molecule received a unique molecular identifier from a template-switch 5' adaptor carrying 12 random nucleotides. Each sample yielded at least 3 million CDR3-containing paired-end reads. The Mint cDNA synthesis kit, primed by a TRBC-specific oligonucleotide, was used to synthesize first-strand cDNA from all RNA. Following uracil-DNA glycosylase treatment, a first 18-cycle PCR with universal primers M1SS and BC2_uni_R was performed on all cDNA. The authors processed their data as follows. For normalization, 1 million high-quality reads, each with a distinct molecular identifier, were randomly selected from each sample. Reads with shared molecular identifiers were discarded instead of being binned into consensus sequences. MiTCR, with a Q25 quality threshold and the strictest error-elimination algorithm, was used for CDR3 identification, clonotype clustering and error correction. Lower-bound total TCR beta diversity was estimated with a nonparametric unseen species model using Euler transformation. Using fastp trimming at Q25 and MiXCR clonotype assembly, TCRdb reanalyzed the public sequencing data and kept in-frame beta chains. Identical CDR3 proteins give one entry, which carries the most common genes and DNA. TCRdb's processing, not the authors', yielded these V and J calls. Recorded for this sample are about 620,000 distinct CDR3 sequences; around 20% of them occurred a single time. The ten largest account for roughly 3.9% of the sample.

These data originate in a study of blood T cells in healthy people across ages (dated by TCRdb to the mid-2010s). A note on the overall study: Template switching captured roughly one uniquely barcoded TCR beta cDNA molecule per two T cells in model experiments. Using deep sequencing normalized with unique cDNA molecular identifiers, the study measured how TCR beta repertoire diversity changes with age. Two additional independent replicas of 1 million unique cDNA reads from the same blood draw were analyzed for two donors (one aged 18 to 30 and one aged 80 or older). Four age groups were formed from the donors: young (average 16 years), middle-aged (approximately 41), aged (approximately 60) and long-lived (around 82). To avoid experimental bias, donors of different ages were distributed randomly across sequencing lanes. Broad study findings and their caveats: Since profiling was done on bulk unsorted PBMCs, naive and antigen-experienced compartments could not be conclusively compared. Observed TCR beta diversity per million T cells fell roughly linearly with age, and a significant reduction was already apparent by age roughly 40. Estimates of total diversity from one million sequenced T cells were regarded as lower bounds and underestimates. The long-lived group showed more naive CD4+ T cells, fewer expanded clones and increased TCR diversity than the aged group, suggesting age selection. Donor CMV infection status was unknown, potentially confounding age-related changes in expanded clonotypes. A strong correlation was found between observed TCR beta diversity and the percentage of naive T cells measured by flow cytometry.

Donors were 35 to 40 systemically healthy Caucasian individuals from Russia aged roughly 6 to 90 years. Ten milliliters of peripheral blood were drawn from each donor into EDTA-treated Vacutainer tubes. Ficoll-Paque density-gradient centrifugation was used to isolate PBMCs, with at least 6.5 million per sample. Trizol reagent was used to extract total RNA from the PBMCs, yielding at least 5.5 micrograms per sample. Naive CD45RAhigh/CD27high T cell percentages were measured by flow cytometry on a PBMC aliquot from every donor. The CDR3 holds 16 amino acids from the cysteine to the phenylalanine. Only the CDR3 region is kept as DNA, spanning 48 bases read in frame from base 1. For CDR1 and CDR2, the germline V gene (reference sequence) lists DFQATT and SNEGSKA.

The V and J genes are TRBV20-1 and TRBJ2-1, with 8 middle bases fitting TRBD2. The tail of the sequence fits TRBJ2-7 better, so the J call may be wrong. Sequencing was carried out using blood. This TCR was sampled from a man in his 70s in good health. The CDR3 protein sequence reads: CSALRRSGSLDGEQYF. The DNA sequence is as follows: TGCAGTGCTCTCAGGAGGAGCGGGAGTCTGGATGGTGAGCAGTACTTC.